This T cell receptor beta chain was obtained from a study of cytomegalovirus exposure and HLA in healthy donors. Regarding the study as a whole: Sequencing depth across donors, presence/absence analyses assumed, was roughly uniform. Association of 17,000 or so TCR beta sequences with HLA alleles was found at 0.05 false discovery rate in a later analysis. In an earlier analysis, in 540 or so donors, most V segments appeared productive either ~87% or ~30% of the time.

The PCR ran on 60 Vbeta and 13 Jbeta primers. Profiling relied on immunoSEQ multiplex PCR, and the TCRdb table lists in-frame clones only, not all of them. The sample has approximately 120,000 clones; 69% are singletons. Healthy bone marrow donors made up the cohort. For this clone: Its antigen is still unknown.

Germline CDR1 SGHAT, CDR2 FQNNGV. The CDR3 consists of 15 residues. V lost 3 bases and J lost 5, with 16 bases in between. The sample was PBMCs. The clonotype originates from a woman aged 70-85 years in good health and CMV-seropositive. The genes are TRBV11-2 and TRBJ1-1; D perhaps matches TRBD1 (6 bases). The chain's CDR3 is CASSFPAQGGTEAFF. The CDR3, as DNA: TGTGCCAGCAGCTTTCCCGCACAGGGTGGGACTGAAGCTTTCTTT.